This T cell receptor (beta chain) is from a study of cytomegalovirus exposure and HLA in healthy donors. Note on this clone: Antigen: not known.

The V end was cut by 1 base, the J end by 3 bases, with 4 bases between. Germline V lookup: CDR1 DFQATT, CDR2 SNEGSKA (reference sequence). This CDR3 comprises 11 residues. The study, taken as a whole, reports: In a later analysis, several top co-occurrence clusters appeared linked to parvovirus B19, influenza, CMV and Epstein-Barr virus. Compared with the approximately 700-donor mean, an Asian-associated ancestry cluster reportedly had fewer N-insertions, according to a later analysis. Researchers left out some V segments, among them TRBV6-2 and TRBV6-3, as indistinguishable.

The primer mix had 60 Vbeta and 13 Jbeta primers. Profiling relied on immunoSEQ multiplex PCR, and the TCRdb table lists in-frame clones only, not all of them. Found here are 150,000 to 200,000 clones, around 80% of them singletons; the top ten hold about 1%. The receptor comes from a woman between 40 and 50 years old in good health and CMV-seronegative. The material sequenced was PBMCs. The chain has TRBV20-1 and TRBJ2-7; D remains ambiguous. The CDR3 nucleotides are TGCAGTGCTAGAGCACACTACGAGCAGTACTTC. It encodes CSARAHYEQYF.